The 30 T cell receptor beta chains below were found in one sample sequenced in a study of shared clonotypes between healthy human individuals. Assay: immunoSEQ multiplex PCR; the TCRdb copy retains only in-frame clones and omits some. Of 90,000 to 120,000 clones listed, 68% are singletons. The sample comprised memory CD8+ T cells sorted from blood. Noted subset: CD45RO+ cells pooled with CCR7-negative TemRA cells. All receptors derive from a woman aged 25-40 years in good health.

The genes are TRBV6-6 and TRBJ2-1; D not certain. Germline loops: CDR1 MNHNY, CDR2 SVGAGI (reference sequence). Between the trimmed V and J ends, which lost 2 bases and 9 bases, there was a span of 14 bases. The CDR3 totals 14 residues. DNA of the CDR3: TGTGCCAGCAGTTACCCCGGGCCTGCTAGTGAGCAGTTCTTC. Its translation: CASSYPGPASEQFF.

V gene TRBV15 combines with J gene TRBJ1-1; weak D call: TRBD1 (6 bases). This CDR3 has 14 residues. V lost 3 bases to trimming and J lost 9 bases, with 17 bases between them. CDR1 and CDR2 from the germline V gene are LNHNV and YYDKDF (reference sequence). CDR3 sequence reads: CATSSGSYGTKAFF. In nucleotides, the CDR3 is TGTGCCACCAGCAGCGGATCGTACGGGACAAAAGCTTTCTTT.

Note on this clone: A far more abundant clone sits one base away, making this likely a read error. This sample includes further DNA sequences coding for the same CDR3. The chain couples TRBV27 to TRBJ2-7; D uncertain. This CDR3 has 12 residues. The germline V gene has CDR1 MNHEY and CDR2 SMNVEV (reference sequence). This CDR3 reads CASYSSSYEQYF. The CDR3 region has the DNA TGTGCTAGCTACTCCAGCTCCTACGAGCAGTACTTC.

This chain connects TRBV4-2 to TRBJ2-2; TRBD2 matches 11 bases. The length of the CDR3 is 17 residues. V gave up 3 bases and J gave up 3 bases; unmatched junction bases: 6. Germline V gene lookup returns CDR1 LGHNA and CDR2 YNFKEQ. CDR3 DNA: TGTGCCAGCAGCCAGGAACTAGCGGGAGTTCACACCGGGGAGCTGTTTTTT. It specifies CASSQELAGVHTGELFF.

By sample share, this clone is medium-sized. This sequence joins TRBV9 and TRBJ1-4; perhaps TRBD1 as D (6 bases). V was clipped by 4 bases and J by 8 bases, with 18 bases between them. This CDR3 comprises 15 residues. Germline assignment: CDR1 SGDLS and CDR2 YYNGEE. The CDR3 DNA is TGTGCCAGCAGCTTCGGGGGCAGCCCAACGGAAAAACTGTTTTTT. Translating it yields CASSFGGSPTEKLFF. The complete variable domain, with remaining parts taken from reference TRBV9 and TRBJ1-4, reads DSGVTQTPKHLITATGQRVTLRCSPRSGDLSVYWYQQSLDQGLQFLIQYYNGEERAKGNILERFSAQQFPDLHSELNLSSLELGDSALYFCASSFGGSPTEKLFFGSGTQLSVL.

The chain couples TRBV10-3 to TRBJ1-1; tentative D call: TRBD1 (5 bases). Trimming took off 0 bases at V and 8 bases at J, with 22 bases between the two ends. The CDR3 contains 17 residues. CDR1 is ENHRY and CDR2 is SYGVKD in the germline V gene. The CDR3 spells CAISESKVSGQGVEAFF. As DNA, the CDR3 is TGTGCCATCAGTGAGTCGAAAGTAAGTGGGCAGGGAGTAGAAGCTTTCTTT.

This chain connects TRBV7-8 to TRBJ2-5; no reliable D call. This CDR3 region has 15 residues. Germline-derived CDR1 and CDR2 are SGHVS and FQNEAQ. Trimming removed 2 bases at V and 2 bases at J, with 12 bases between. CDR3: CASSLYGAVQETQYF. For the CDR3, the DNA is TGTGCCAGCAGCTTATATGGAGCAGTTCAAGAGACCCAGTACTTC.

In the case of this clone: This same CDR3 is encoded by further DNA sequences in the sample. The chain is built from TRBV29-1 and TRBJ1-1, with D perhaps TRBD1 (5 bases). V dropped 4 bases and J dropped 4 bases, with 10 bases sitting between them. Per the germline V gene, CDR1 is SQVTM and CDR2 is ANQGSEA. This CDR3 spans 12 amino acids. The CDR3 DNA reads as TGCAGCGTTGTCCGGAGGGGCACTGAAGCTTTCTTT. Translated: CSVVRRGTEAFF.

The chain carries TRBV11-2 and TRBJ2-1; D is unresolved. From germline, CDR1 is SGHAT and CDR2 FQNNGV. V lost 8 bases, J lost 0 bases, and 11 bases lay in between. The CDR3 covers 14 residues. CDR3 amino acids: CASEQRDSYNEQFF. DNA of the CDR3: TGTGCCAGCGAACAGCGAGACTCCTACAATGAGCAGTTCTTC. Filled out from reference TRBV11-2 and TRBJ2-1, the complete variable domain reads EAGVAQSPRYKIIEKRQSVAFWCNPISGHATLYWYQQILGQGPKLLIQFQNNGVVDDSQLPKDRFSAERLKGVDSTLKIQPAKLEDSAVYLCASEQRDSYNEQFFGPGTRLTVL.

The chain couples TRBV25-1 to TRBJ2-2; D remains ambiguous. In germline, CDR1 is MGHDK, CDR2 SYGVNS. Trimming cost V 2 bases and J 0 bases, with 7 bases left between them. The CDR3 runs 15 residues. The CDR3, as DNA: TGTGCCAGCAGTGAACCCCGAGCGAACACCGGGGAGCTGTTTTTT. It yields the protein CASSEPRANTGELFF.

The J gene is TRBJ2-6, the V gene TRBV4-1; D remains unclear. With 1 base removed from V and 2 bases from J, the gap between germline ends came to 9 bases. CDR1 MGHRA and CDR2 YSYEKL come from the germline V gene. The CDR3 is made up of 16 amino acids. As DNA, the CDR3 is TGCGCCAGCAGCCAAGTCAGCACGACTGGGGCCAACGTCCTGACTTTC. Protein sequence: CASSQVSTTGANVLTF.

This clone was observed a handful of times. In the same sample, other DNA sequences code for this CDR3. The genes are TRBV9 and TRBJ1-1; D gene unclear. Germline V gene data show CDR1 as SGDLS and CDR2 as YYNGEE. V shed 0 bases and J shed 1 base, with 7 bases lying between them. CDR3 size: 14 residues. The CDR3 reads CASSVAWGNTEAFF. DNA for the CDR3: TGTGCCAGCAGCGTAGCTTGGGGGAACACTGAAGCTTTCTTT.

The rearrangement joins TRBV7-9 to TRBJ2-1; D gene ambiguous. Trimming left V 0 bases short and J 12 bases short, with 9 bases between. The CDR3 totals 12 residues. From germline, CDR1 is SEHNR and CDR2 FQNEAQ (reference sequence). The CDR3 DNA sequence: TGTGCCAGCAGCTTAGCCCTACGAGGGCAGTTCTTC. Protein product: CASSLALRGQFF.

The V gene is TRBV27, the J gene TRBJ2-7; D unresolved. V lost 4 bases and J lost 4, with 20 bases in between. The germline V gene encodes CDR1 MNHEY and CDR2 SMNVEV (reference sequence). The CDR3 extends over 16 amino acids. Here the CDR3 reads CASSSLPSRLQYEQYF. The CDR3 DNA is TGTGCCAGCAGTTCGCTTCCCAGCAGACTCCAATACGAGCAGTACTTC.

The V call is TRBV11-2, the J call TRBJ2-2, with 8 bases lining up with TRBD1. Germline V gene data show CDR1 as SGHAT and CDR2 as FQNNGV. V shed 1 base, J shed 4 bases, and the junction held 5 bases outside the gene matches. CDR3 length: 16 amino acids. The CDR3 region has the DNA TGTGCCAGCAGCTTAGGGACAGGGCGAGGCACCGGGGAGCTGTTTTTT. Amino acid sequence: CASSLGTGRGTGELFF.

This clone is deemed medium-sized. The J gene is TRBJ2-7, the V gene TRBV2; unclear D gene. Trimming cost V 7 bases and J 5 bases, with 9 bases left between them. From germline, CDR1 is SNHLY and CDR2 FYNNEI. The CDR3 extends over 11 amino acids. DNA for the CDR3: TGTGCCAGCAAATTTGTCAACGAGCAGTACTTC. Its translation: CASKFVNEQYF.

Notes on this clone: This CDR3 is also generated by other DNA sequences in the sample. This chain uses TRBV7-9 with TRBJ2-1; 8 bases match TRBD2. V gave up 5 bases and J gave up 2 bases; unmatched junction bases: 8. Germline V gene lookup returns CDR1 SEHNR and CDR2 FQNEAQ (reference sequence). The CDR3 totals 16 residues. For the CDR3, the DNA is TGTGCCAGCAGCCCTCGCGGGGGGTCCGCCTACAATGAGCAGTTCTTC. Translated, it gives CASSPRGGSAYNEQFF.

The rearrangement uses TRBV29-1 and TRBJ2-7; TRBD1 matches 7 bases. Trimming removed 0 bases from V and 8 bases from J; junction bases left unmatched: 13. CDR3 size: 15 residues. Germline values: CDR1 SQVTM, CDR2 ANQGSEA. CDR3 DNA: TGCAGCGTTGAAGAAGGTTGGGACAGTACCCTTAAGCAGTACTTC. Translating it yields CSVEEGWDSTLKQYF.

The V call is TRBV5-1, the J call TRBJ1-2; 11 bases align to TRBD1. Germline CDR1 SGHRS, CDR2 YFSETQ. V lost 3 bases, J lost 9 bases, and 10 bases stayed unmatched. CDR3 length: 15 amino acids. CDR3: CASSWGQGVFSSYTF. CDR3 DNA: TGCGCCAGCAGCTGGGGACAGGGGGTTTTTAGTAGCTACACCTTC. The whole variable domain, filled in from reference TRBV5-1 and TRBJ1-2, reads KAGVTQTPRYLIKTRGQQVTLSCSPISGHRSVSWYQQTPGQGLQFLFEYFSETQRNKGNFPGRFSGRQFSNSRSEMNVSTLELGDSALYLCASSWGQGVFSSYTFGSGTRLTVV.

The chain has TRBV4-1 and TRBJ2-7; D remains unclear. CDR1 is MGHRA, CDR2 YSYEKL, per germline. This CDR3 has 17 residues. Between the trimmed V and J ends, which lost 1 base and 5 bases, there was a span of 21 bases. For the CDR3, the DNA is TGCGCCAGCAGCCAAGTAGATATGGGGTGGATTATGAACGAGCAGTACTTC. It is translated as CASSQVDMGWIMNEQYF.

This CDR3 reads CASSLFGPGGGYEQYF. As DNA, the CDR3 is TGTGCCAGCAGCTTATTCGGGCCGGGAGGGGGATACGAGCAGTACTTC. The chain uses TRBV7-9 and TRBJ2-7; 8 bases line up with TRBD2. Looked up from germline, CDR1 is SEHNR and CDR2 is FQNEAQ (reference sequence). Germline trimming cut 2 bases from V and 4 bases from J; bases unmatched to any gene: 10. The CDR3 consists of 16 residues.

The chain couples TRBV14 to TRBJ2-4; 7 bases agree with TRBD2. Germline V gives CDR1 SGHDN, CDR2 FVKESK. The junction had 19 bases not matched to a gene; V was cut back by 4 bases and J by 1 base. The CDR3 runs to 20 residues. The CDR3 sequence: CASSPSARLFGGTAKNIQYF. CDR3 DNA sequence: TGTGCCAGCAGCCCCTCAGCAAGACTGTTCGGGGGGACGGCCAAAAACATTCAGTACTTC.

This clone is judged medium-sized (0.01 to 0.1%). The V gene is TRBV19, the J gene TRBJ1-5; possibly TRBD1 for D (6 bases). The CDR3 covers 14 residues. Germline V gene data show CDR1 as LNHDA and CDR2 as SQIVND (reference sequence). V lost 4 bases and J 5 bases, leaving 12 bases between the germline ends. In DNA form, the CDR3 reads TGTGCCAGTAGTAAACAGGGATACCATCAGCCCCAGCATTTT. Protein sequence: CASSKQGYHQPQHF.

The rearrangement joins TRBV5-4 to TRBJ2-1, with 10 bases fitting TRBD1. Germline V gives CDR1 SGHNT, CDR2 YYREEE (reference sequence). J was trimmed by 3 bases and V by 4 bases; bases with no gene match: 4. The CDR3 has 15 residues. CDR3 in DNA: TGTGCCAGCAGCGCCGGGACAGGGGTCTACAATGAGCAGTTCTTC. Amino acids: CASSAGTGVYNEQFF.

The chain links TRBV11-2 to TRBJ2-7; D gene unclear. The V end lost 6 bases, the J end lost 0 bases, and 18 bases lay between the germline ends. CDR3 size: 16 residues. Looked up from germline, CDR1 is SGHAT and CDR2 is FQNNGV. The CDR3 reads CASRVSVEISSYEQYF. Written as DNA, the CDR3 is TGTGCCAGCAGGGTGTCCGTGGAGATTAGCTCCTACGAGCAGTACTTC.

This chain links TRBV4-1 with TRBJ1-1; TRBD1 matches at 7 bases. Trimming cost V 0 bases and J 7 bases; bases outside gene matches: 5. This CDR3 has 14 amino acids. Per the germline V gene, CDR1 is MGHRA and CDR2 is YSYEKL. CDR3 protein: CASSQDRDRSEAFF. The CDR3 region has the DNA TGCGCCAGCAGCCAAGACCGGGACAGAAGTGAAGCTTTCTTT.

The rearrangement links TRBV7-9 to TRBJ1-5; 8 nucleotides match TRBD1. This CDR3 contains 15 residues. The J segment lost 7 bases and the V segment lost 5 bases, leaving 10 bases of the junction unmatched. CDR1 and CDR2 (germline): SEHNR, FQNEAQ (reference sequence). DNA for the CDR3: TGTGCCAGCAGCCCCCAGGGGGCGGGGCCCCAGCCCCAGCATTTT. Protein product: CASSPQGAGPQPQHF. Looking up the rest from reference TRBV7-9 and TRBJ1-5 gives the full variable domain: DTGVSQNPRHKITKRGQNVTFRCDPISEHNRLYWYRQTLGQGPEFLTYFQNEAQLEKSRLLSDRFSAERPKGSFSTLEIQRTEQGDSAMYLCASSPQGAGPQPQHFGDGTRLSIL.

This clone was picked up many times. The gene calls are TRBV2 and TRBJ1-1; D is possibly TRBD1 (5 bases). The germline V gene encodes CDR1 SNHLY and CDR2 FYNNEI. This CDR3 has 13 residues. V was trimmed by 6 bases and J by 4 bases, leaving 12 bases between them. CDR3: CASSGGDGTEAFF. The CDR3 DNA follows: TGTGCCAGCAGCGGGGGGGACGGCACTGAAGCTTTCTTT.

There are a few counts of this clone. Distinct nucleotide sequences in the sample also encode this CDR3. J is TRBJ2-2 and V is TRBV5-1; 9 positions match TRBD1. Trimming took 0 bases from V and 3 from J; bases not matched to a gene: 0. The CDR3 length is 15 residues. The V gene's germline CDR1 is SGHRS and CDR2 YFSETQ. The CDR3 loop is CASSLGDRDTGELFF. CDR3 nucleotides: TGCGCCAGCAGCTTGGGGGACAGGGACACCGGGGAGCTGTTTTTT.

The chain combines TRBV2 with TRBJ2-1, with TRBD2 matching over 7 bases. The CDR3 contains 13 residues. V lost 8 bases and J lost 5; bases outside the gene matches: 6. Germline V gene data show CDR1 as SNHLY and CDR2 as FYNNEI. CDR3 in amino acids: CASAGLADNEQFF. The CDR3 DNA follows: TGTGCCAGCGCGGGGCTAGCGGACAATGAGCAGTTCTTC.